Listed below are T cell receptor beta chains from one sample, sequenced in a study of CD8 T cells in ankylosing spondylitis. One entry per CDR3 protein results from TCRdb running MiXCR on the 5' RACE reads. Among around 250,000 distinct CDR3 sequences listed, roughly 18% were seen once. The sequencing input was blood, either unsorted or a sorted T cell fraction (not recorded which). All receptors come from a male donor with ankylosing spondylitis or in good health (not recorded which). Each CDR3 is given with its conserved first and last residue. D genes are given only for firm matches. Size is omitted from some rows. Given values are once, few, many or a class for expanded clones.

clone size	V gene	J gene	D gene	CDR3 DNA	CDR3 protein
many	TRBV29-1	TRBJ2-2	-	TGCAGCGTTGAAATGGTGGGGCGGACCGGGGAGCTGTTTTTT	CSVEMVGRTGELFF
-	TRBV27	TRBJ2-2	-	TGTGCCAGCAGTTTTCTTCCCGGGACTAACACCGGGGAGCTGTTTTTT	CASSFLPGTNTGELFF
many	TRBV29-1	TRBJ1-1	-	TGCAGCGTTGAGGGGCAGGGCCCTGAAGCTTTCTTT	CSVEGQGPEAFF
few	TRBV21-1	TRBJ2-4	-	TGTGCCAGCAGCCGACCTAGGGGGCGGAACATTCAGTACTTC	CASSRPRGRNIQYF
-	TRBV27	TRBJ1-1	TRBD1	TGTGCCAGCAGTTTCCGGGACAGGGTGCGCACTGAAGCTTTCTTT	CASSFRDRVRTEAFF
few	TRBV27	TRBJ1-1	-	TGTGCCAGCAGTCCGTCCCGGTGGAGCACTGAAGCTTTCTTT	CASSPSRWSTEAFF
-	TRBV12-3/TRBV12-4	TRBJ1-4	TRBD1	TGTGCCAGCAGTTTGGTCCAGGGGGGTGAAAAACTGTTTTTT	CASSLVQGGEKLFF
few	TRBV27	TRBJ2-3	-	TGTGCCAGCAGTTTTGGAACAGGGTGGGCAGATACGCAGTATTTT	CASSFGTGWADTQYF
-	TRBV27	TRBJ2-7	TRBD1	TGTGCCAGCAGTCTCAACGCGGGACAGGGGCGTTACGAGCAGTACTTC	CASSLNAGQGRYEQYF
-	TRBV5-6	TRBJ2-1	TRBD1	TGTGCCAGCAGGGTCTCCCAGGGGGCCTACAATGAGCAGTTCTTC	CASRVSQGAYNEQFF
-	TRBV29-1	TRBJ2-2	-	TGCAGCGTTGTTGAACCGAACACCGGGGAGCTGTTTTTT	CSVVEPNTGELFF
-	TRBV4-3	TRBJ1-2	TRBD1	TGCGCCAGCAGCCAGGCAACAGGGGCCTATGGCTACACCTTC	CASSQATGAYGYTF
few	TRBV12-3/TRBV12-4	TRBJ2-7	TRBD2	TGTGCCAGCAGTCTGAGGTGGAAGGGAGGGTACGAGCAGTACTTC	CASSLRWKGGYEQYF
-	TRBV27	TRBJ2-7	-	TGTGCCAGCAGTCTCACCATCGGGACCGAAACGATATACGAGCAGTACTTC	CASSLTIGTETIYEQYF
few	TRBV10-1	TRBJ2-3	TRBD2	TGCGCCAGCAGTCTCGGGACTAGCGGGGGCACAGATACGCAGTATTTT	CASSLGTSGGTDTQYF
many	TRBV29-1	TRBJ2-7	TRBD1	TGCAGCGTTGAACAGACAGGGGGCTCCTACGAGCAGTACTTC	CSVEQTGGSYEQYF
many	TRBV10-2	TRBJ2-7	-	TGCGCCAGCGGCGAGGGTGACAGCGTTACCTACGAGCAGTACTTC	CASGEGDSVTYEQYF
-	TRBV5-6	TRBJ2-1	-	TGTGCCAGCACCTCCGACAGGAGTGCCTACAATGAGCAGTTCTTC	CASTSDRSAYNEQFF